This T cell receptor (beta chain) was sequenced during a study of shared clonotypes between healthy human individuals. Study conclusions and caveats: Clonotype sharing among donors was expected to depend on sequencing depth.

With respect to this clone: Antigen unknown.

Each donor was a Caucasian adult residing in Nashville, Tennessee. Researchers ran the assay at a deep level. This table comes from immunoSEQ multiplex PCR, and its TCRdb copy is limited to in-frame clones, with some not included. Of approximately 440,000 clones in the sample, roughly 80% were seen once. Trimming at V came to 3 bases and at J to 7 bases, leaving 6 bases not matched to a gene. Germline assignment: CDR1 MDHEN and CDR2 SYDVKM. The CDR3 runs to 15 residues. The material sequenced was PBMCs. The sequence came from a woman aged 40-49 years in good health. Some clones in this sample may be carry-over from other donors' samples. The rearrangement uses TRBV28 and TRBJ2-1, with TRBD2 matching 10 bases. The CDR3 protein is CASSFLAGGSNEQFF. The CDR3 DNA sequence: TGTGCCAGCAGTTTTTTAGCGGGAGGTAGTAATGAGCAGTTCTTC.